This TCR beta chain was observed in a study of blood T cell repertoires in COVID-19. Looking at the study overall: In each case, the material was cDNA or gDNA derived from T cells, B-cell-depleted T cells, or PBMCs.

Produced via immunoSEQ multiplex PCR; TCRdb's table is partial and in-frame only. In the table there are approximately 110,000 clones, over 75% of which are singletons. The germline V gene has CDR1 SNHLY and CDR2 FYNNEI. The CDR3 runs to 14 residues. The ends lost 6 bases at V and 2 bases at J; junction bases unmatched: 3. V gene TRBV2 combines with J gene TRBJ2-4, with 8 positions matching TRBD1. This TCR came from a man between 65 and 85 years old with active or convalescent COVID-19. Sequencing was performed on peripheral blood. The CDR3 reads CASRDRVTKNIQYF. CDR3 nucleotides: TGTGCCAGCAGGGACAGGGTAACCAAAAACATTCAGTACTTC.